Listed below are T cell receptor beta chains from one sample, sequenced in a study of blood T cell repertoires in COVID-19. The method was immunoSEQ multiplex PCR; TCRdb's version includes in-frame clones alone and lacks a portion of them. Of under 500,000 clones detected, over 75% appear once; the ten largest clones hold approximately 1.2%. The sequenced material came from PBMCs or T cells enriched from blood (not recorded which). The receptors were sampled from a man between 25 and 39 years old who had recovered from COVID-19. CDR3s include the opening cysteine and the closing phenylalanine or tryptophan. D genes are given only for firm matches. Part of the rows lack a size; the others show once, few, many or a class for expanded clones.

>TRBJ2-7|.|14|TRBV11-1|.
CASSLAPAGYEQYF
TGTGCCAGCAGCTTAGCCCCGGCAGGGTACGAGCAGTACTTC
>TRBJ2-2|.|14|TRBV5-6|.
CASSARGTTGELFF
TGTGCCAGCAGCGCCAGGGGTACGACCGGGGAGCTGTTTTTT
>TRBJ1-5|.|15|TRBV9|.
CASSAGGGGNQPQHF
TGTGCCAGCAGTGCGGGCGGGGGGGGCAATCAGCCCCAGCATTTT
>TRBJ2-6|.|16|TRBV10-3|.
CAIEDTPFSGANVLTF
TGTGCCATCGAGGACACACCATTCTCTGGGGCCAACGTCCTGACTTTC
>TRBJ2-2|.|14|TRBV19|TRBD1
CASLDRANTGELFF
TGTGCCAGTTTGGACAGGGCGAACACCGGGGAGCTGTTTTTT
>TRBJ2-1|.|15|TRBV5-1|.
CASSLVVDSYNEQFF
TGCGCCAGCAGCTTGGTCGTAGACTCCTACAATGAGCAGTTCTTC
>TRBJ1-2|.|13|TRBV28|TRBD1
CASSSDRGQGYTF
TGTGCCAGCAGCTCGGACAGGGGACAAGGCTACACCTTC
>TRBJ1-5|.|15|TRBV30|TRBD1
CAWSTGTGINQPQHF
TGTGCCTGGAGTACCGGGACAGGGATCAATCAGCCCCAGCATTTT
>TRBJ2-1|once|16|TRBV11-2|TRBD2
CASAKEEAGGYNEQFF
TGTGCCAGCGCCAAGGAGGAAGCGGGAGGCTACAATGAGCAGTTCTTC
>TRBJ2-7|.|14|TRBV27|TRBD1
CASRREGQGYEQYF
TGTGCCAGCAGGCGCGAGGGACAGGGCTACGAGCAGTACTTC
>TRBJ2-7|.|15|TRBV28|.
CASSRGHTAQYEQYF
TGTGCCAGCAGCCGAGGACACACAGCCCAGTACGAGCAGTACTTC
>TRBJ2-3|.|17|TRBV30|TRBD2
CAWSPPGLAGVPDTQYF
TGTGCCTGGAGTCCACCGGGACTAGCGGGAGTACCAGATACGCAGTATTTT
>TRBJ2-3|few|13|TRBV25-1|TRBD2
CASNPGGTDTQYF
TGTGCCAGCAACCCGGGAGGGACAGATACGCAGTATTTT
>TRBJ2-7|.|17|TRBV4-1|TRBD2
CASSQPGTSGNTYEQYF
TGCGCCAGCAGCCAACCTGGGACTAGCGGGAACACCTACGAGCAGTACTTC
>TRBJ2-1|few|16|TRBV24-1|TRBD2
CATSGPTSGNLNEQFF
TGTGCCACCAGTGGCCCGACTAGCGGGAACCTCAATGAGCAGTTCTTC
>TRBJ1-5|.|15|TRBV4-1|.
CASSQEHRVNQPQHF
TGCGCCAGCAGCCAAGAACACAGGGTCAATCAGCCCCAGCATTTT
>TRBJ2-1|.|17|TRBV18|TRBD2
CASSPGLAGISYNEQFF
TGTGCCAGCTCACCCGGACTAGCGGGAATCTCCTACAATGAGCAGTTCTTC
>TRBJ2-3|.|16|TRBV27|.
CASNDVAAKGADTQYF
TGTGCCAGCAATGATGTAGCGGCCAAGGGAGCAGATACGCAGTATTTT
>TRBJ1-2|.|13|TRBV12-3/TRBV12-4|TRBD1
CASRKTGNYGYTF
TGTGCCAGCAGGAAGACAGGGAACTATGGCTACACCTTC
>TRBJ1-2|.|16|TRBV21-1|.
CASIIVRDRSNYGYTF
TGTGCCAGCATCATAGTCCGGGACAGATCTAACTATGGCTACACCTTC
>TRBJ1-2|.|15|TRBV7-8|TRBD1
CASSSGTGGIYGYTF
TGTGCCAGCAGCTCCGGGACAGGGGGTATCTATGGCTACACCTTC
>TRBJ2-1|.|15|TRBV18|TRBD1
CASSPDRALYGEQFF
TGTGCCAGCTCACCCGACAGGGCCCTGTACGGTGAGCAGTTCTTC
>TRBJ2-7|.|14|TRBV13|TRBD1
CASSPRTGHYEQYF
TGTGCCAGCAGCCCTAGGACAGGACACTACGAGCAGTACTTC
>TRBJ2-7|.|17|TRBV7-9|TRBD1
CASSLEAGQGFAYEQYF
TGTGCCAGCAGCTTAGAAGCGGGACAGGGCTTCGCCTACGAGCAGTACTTC
>TRBJ2-3|.|15|TRBV5-1|.
CASSLSGRTTDTQYF
TGCGCCAGCAGCTTAAGCGGCCGCACCACAGATACGCAGTATTTT
>TRBJ2-1|.|13|TRBV3-1/TRBV3-2|TRBD2
CASSRREGNEQFF
TGTGCCAGCAGCAGGCGGGAGGGCAATGAGCAGTTCTTC
>TRBJ1-5|.|15|TRBV27|TRBD1
CASSPAGTGLQPQHF
TGTGCCAGCAGTCCCGCCGGGACAGGGTTGCAGCCCCAGCATTTT
>TRBJ1-5|.|14|TRBV30|TRBD1
CAWSVGQENQPQHF
TGTGCCTGGAGTGTCGGACAGGAAAATCAGCCCCAGCATTTT
>TRBJ2-7|once|14|TRBV7-9|.
CASSFRGNTDEQYF
TGTGCCAGCAGCTTTCGCGGCAACACGGACGAGCAGTACTTC
>TRBJ2-7|.|12|TRBV5-4|TRBD2
CASSLTSGGQYF
TGTGCCAGCAGCTTGACTAGCGGAGGCCAGTACTTC
>TRBJ2-4|few|17|TRBV27|TRBD2
CASSLLAGGLAKNIQYF
TGTGCCAGCAGTTTACTAGCGGGAGGGCTAGCCAAAAACATTCAGTACTTC
>TRBJ2-7|.|16|TRBV19|TRBD2
CASSPRRGRDNYEQYF
TGTGCCAGTAGCCCAAGGCGCGGGAGGGACAACTACGAGCAGTACTTC
>TRBJ1-5|.|16|TRBV6-1|.
CASSEVSFVSNQPQHF
TGTGCCAGCAGTGAAGTAAGCTTTGTTAGCAATCAGCCCCAGCATTTT
>TRBJ2-7|.|15|TRBV5-1|.
CASSLVGLALYEQYF
TGCGCCAGCAGCTTGGTAGGCCTAGCGTTGTACGAGCAGTACTTC
>TRBJ2-1|.|11|TRBV6-1|.
CASSDRYEQFF
TGTGCCAGCAGTGATAGATATGAGCAGTTCTTC
>TRBJ2-1|once|17|TRBV4-1|.
CASSQDLVTVSYNEQFF
TGCGCCAGCAGCCAAGATCTGGTGACAGTCTCCTACAATGAGCAGTTCTTC
>TRBJ2-5|.|14|TRBV28|.
CASSPSSVQETQYF
TGTGCCAGCAGCCCTTCTAGCGTTCAAGAGACCCAGTACTTC
>TRBJ1-2|.|16|TRBV5-4|TRBD1
CASSKTGTGGNYGYTF
TGTGCCAGCAGTAAAACCGGGACAGGGGGCAACTATGGCTACACCTTC
>TRBJ2-2|once|17|TRBV28|TRBD2
CASSFRGGRDNTGELFF
TGTGCCAGCAGTTTCCGGGGGGGCCGGGACAACACCGGGGAGCTGTTTTTT
>TRBJ1-3|.|13|TRBV7-9|.
CASSPAGGNTIYF
TGTGCCAGCAGCCCCGCGGGAGGAAACACCATATATTTT
>TRBJ1-2|.|13|TRBV10-1|.
CASSPGEDYGYTF
TGCGCCAGCAGTCCTGGGGAGGACTATGGCTACACCTTC
>TRBJ2-7|.|17|TRBV28|TRBD2
CASSQTSGRAPSYEQYF
TGTGCCAGCAGTCAAACTAGCGGGAGGGCCCCGAGCTACGAGCAGTACTTC
>TRBJ1-6|.|15|TRBV19|TRBD1
CASRTTGGTNSPLHF
TGTGCCAGTAGGACGACAGGGGGCACTAATTCACCCCTCCACTTT
>TRBJ2-3|.|16|TRBV5-1|.
CASSLGSVASTDTQYF
TGCGCCAGCAGCTTGGGTTCCGTAGCTAGCACAGATACGCAGTATTTT
>TRBJ2-5|.|13|TRBV5-1|.
CASSLGGKETQYF
TGCGCCAGCAGCTTGGGCGGGAAAGAGACCCAGTACTTC
>TRBJ1-2|.|12|TRBV28|.
CASSLVFSGYTF
TGTGCCAGCAGTTTAGTGTTCAGTGGCTACACCTTC
>TRBJ2-3|.|17|TRBV7-9|TRBD2
CASSPRTSGASTDTQYF
TGTGCCAGCAGCCCTCGGACTAGCGGGGCCAGCACAGATACGCAGTATTTT
>TRBJ1-1|.|13|TRBV7-9|TRBD1
CASSLTGYTEAFF
TGTGCCAGCAGCCTGACAGGGTACACTGAAGCTTTCTTT
>TRBJ2-3|once|15|TRBV7-8|TRBD2
CASSYGTSDTDTQYF
TGTGCCAGCAGCTATGGGACTAGCGACACAGATACGCAGTATTTT
>TRBJ2-3|.|15|TRBV11-2|TRBD2
CASSLTSGYTDTQYF
TGTGCCAGCAGCCTGACTAGCGGGTACACAGATACGCAGTATTTT
>TRBJ1-5|.|15|TRBV2|.
CASSENSGFSQPQHF
TGTGCCAGCAGTGAAAATTCAGGTTTCAGTCAGCCCCAGCATTTT
>TRBJ1-2|once|16|TRBV13|TRBD1
CASSLARTGDNYGYTF
TGTGCCAGCAGCTTAGCCAGGACAGGGGATAACTATGGCTACACCTTC
>TRBJ1-5|.|13|TRBV30|.
CAWSDRGNQPQHF
TGTGCCTGGAGTGACAGGGGCAATCAGCCCCAGCATTTT